The 23 T cell receptor beta chains given below trace back to one sample, sequenced in a study of CD8 T cells in ankylosing spondylitis. Each CDR3 protein is one row after TCRdb ran MiXCR on the 5' RACE reads. The repertoire holds about 240,000 distinct CDR3 sequences, with 8% to 9.5% as singletons. Material: blood, either unsorted or a sorted T cell fraction (not recorded which). These receptors originate from a male donor with ankylosing spondylitis or in good health (not recorded which).

In this sample, this clonotype turned up many times. This chain joins TRBV9 and TRBJ2-5; D ambiguous. Germline V gene data show CDR1 as SGDLS and CDR2 as YYNGEE. Trimming took 2 bases from V and 5 from J, leaving 10 bases between them. This CDR3 has 13 amino acids. The CDR3: CASSVGWAETQYF. The DNA of the CDR3 is TGTGCCAGCAGCGTCGGGTGGGCTGAGACCCAGTACTTC.

This clonotype was picked up many times. This chain connects TRBV20-1 to TRBJ2-7, with no clear D. V lost 0 bases to trimming and J lost 0 bases, with 9 bases between them. The germline CDR1 and CDR2 sequences are DFQATT and SNEGSKA (reference sequence). The CDR3 loop spans 14 amino acids. DNA for the CDR3: TGCAGTGCTAGAGATACTGGAAGCTCCTACGAGCAGTACTTC. It is translated as CSARDTGSSYEQYF.

Ten or more counts support this clonotype. The V call is TRBV7-9, the J call TRBJ2-7, with 8 bases identical to TRBD2. Germline V gene lookup returns CDR1 SEHNR and CDR2 FQNEAQ (reference sequence). V lost 1 base and J lost 6; bases outside the gene matches: 14. The CDR3 runs to 17 residues. CDR3 loop: CASSLDDGTRGFFEQYF. For the CDR3, the DNA is TGTGCCAGCAGCTTAGATGACGGGACTAGAGGCTTCTTCGAGCAGTACTTC.

This clonotype was counted ten times or more. This chain connects TRBV7-2 to TRBJ2-7, with D possibly matching TRBD2 (5 bases). In germline, CDR1 is SGHTA, CDR2 FQGNSA. V lost 3 bases and J lost 6, with 21 bases in between. CDR3 length: 16 amino acids. CDR3 loop: CASSFDSASSVGEQYF. The CDR3 DNA sequence: TGTGCCAGCAGCTTTGACTCCGCTAGCTCCGTGGGCGAGCAGTACTTC.

This clonotype was counted between two and nine times. The chain is built from TRBV18 and TRBJ2-7; 9 positions agree with TRBD1. This CDR3 is 19 amino acids long. V lost 5 bases to trimming and J lost 1 base; unmatched junction nucleotides: 18. CDR1 and CDR2 (germline): KGHSH, LQKENI. Here the CDR3 DNA reads TGTGCCAGCTCAACACGGGCCGGGACAGGGAGGTCCACTTCCTACGAGCAGTACTTC. The encoded protein is CASSTRAGTGRSTSYEQYF.

This clonotype was found many times. The chain joins TRBV19 to TRBJ1-1; tentative D call: TRBD1 (5 bases). Germline V CDR1 and CDR2: LNHDA, SQIVND (reference sequence). The CDR3 spans 15 residues. Trimming pared 6 bases from V and 4 bases from J, leaving 18 bases between. The CDR3 loop reads CASSIIRGVVTEAFF. The CDR3 DNA reads as TGTGCCAGTAGCATCATAAGGGGAGTTGTCACTGAAGCTTTCTTT.

The sample holds many counts of this clonotype. The chain uses TRBV7-9 and TRBJ2-3, with 7 bases aligning to TRBD2. The CDR3 is 15 residues long. Germline trimming cut 2 bases from V and 4 bases from J; bases unmatched to any gene: 6. Germline lookup yields CDR1 SEHNR and CDR2 FQNEAQ (reference sequence). DNA for the CDR3: TGTGCCAGCAGCTTAACCGGGAGGCGCTCAGATACGCAGTATTTT. Translation gives CASSLTGRRSDTQYF.

This clonotype appeared a few times. The V and J genes are TRBV7-9 and TRBJ2-2; tentative D call: TRBD2 (6 bases). This CDR3 comprises 16 residues. Per the germline V gene, CDR1 is SEHNR and CDR2 is FQNEAQ (reference sequence). The V end was cut by 5 bases, the J end by 6 bases, with 19 bases between. CDR3 amino acids: CASSPRAGSEPGELFF. The CDR3 coding sequence is TGTGCCAGCAGCCCACGGGCGGGGTCTGAGCCCGGGGAGCTGTTTTTT.

This clonotype was seen a few times. The chain links TRBV6-1 to TRBJ2-1; D is perhaps TRBD1 or TRBD2 (5 bases each). The CDR3 covers 16 residues. Per the germline V gene, CDR1 is MNHNS and CDR2 is SASEGT. Trimming cost V 5 bases and J 2 bases, with 16 bases left between them. The CDR3, as DNA: TGTGCCAGCAGTCCCCGACCGGGGCGCCCCTACAATGAGCAGTTCTTC. This sequence encodes CASSPRPGRPYNEQFF.

This clonotype has more than one count but fewer than ten. The chain joins TRBV12-3 or TRBV12-4 to TRBJ2-1; 16 bases fit TRBD2. Trimming at V came to 8 bases and at J to 5 bases, leaving 12 bases not matched to a gene. The CDR3 contains 18 residues. In nucleotides, the CDR3 is TGTGCCAGCGGACCGGGACTAGCGGGGGGGCCTGTTGACAATGAGCAGTTCTTC. It translates to CASGPGLAGGPVDNEQFF.

In this sample, this clonotype turned up many times. Written as DNA, the CDR3 is TGTGCCAGCAGAACCACCGGGACAGGGAGCTACAATGAGCAGTTCTTC. Translated: CASRTTGTGSYNEQFF. The chain couples TRBV7-2 to TRBJ2-1, with TRBD1 matching over 9 bases. This CDR3 is 16 amino acids long. Germline-derived CDR1 and CDR2 are SGHTA and FQGNSA. Unmatched junction bases numbered 9, after V lost 6 bases and J lost 3 bases.

This clonotype was seen many times. The chain has TRBV5-1 and TRBJ1-1; D is unclear. CDR3 length: 15 amino acids. The germline CDR1 and CDR2 sequences are SGHRS and YFSETQ. V lost 0 bases and J lost 1, with 10 bases in between. CDR3 residues: CASSLEGGWNTEAFF. The CDR3 region has the DNA TGCGCCAGCAGCTTGGAAGGAGGGTGGAACACTGAAGCTTTCTTT.

This clonotype was picked up many times. The J gene is TRBJ1-2, the V gene TRBV18, with D perhaps TRBD1 (6 bases). With 0 bases removed from V and 4 bases from J, the gap between germline ends came to 6 bases. The germline V gene has CDR1 KGHSH and CDR2 LQKENI. The CDR3 totals 13 residues. CDR3 sequence reads: CASSPPRGYGYTF. The CDR3 nucleotides read TGTGCCAGCTCACCACCCAGGGGCTATGGCTACACCTTC. Drawing the rest from reference TRBV18 and TRBJ1-2, the complete variable domain is NAGVMQNPRHLVRRRGQEARLRCSPMKGHSHVYWYRQLPEEGLKFMVYLQKENIIDESGMPKERFSAEFPKEGPSILRIQQVVRGDSAAYFCASSPPRGYGYTFGSGTRLTVV.

The rearrangement uses TRBV7-9 and TRBJ2-1, with 9 bases identical to TRBD1. V dropped 5 bases and J dropped 3; count of bases not matched to a gene: 5. The germline CDR1 and CDR2 sequences are SEHNR and FQNEAQ (reference sequence). The length of the CDR3 is 15 residues. CDR3 protein: CASSRRTGVYNEQFF. The CDR3 region has the DNA TGTGCCAGCAGCCGCAGGACAGGGGTCTACAATGAGCAGTTCTTC.

This clonotype occurred many times. This chain connects TRBV5-5 to TRBJ2-1; 10 bases map to TRBD2. V was clipped by 2 bases and J by 4 bases; unmatched bases: 3. The CDR3 extends over 15 amino acids. CDR1 and CDR2 from the germline V gene are SGHKS and YYEKEE (reference sequence). The CDR3 here is CASSFLAGAYNEQFF. CDR3 DNA: TGTGCCAGCAGCTTCCTAGCGGGAGCTTACAATGAGCAGTTCTTC. Complete variable domain (other parts from reference TRBV5-5 and TRBJ2-1): DAGVTQSPTHLIKTRGQQVTLRCSPISGHKSVSWYQQVLGQGPQFIFQYYEKEERGRGNFPDRFSARQFPNYSSELNVNALLLGDSALYLCASSFLAGAYNEQFFGPGTRLTVL.

This clonotype was counted many times. The rearrangement links TRBV20-1 to TRBJ1-1; D gene uncertain. This CDR3 has 14 amino acids. Germline CDR1 is DFQATT and CDR2 is SNEGSKA (reference sequence). Trimming cost V 4 bases and J 1 base, with 13 bases left between them. In DNA, the CDR3 is TGCAGTGCTATTCCGGGTGGGCCGAACACTGAAGCTTTCTTT. It encodes CSAIPGGPNTEAFF.

This clonotype was observed a few times. The chain uses TRBV7-8 and TRBJ1-5; D call uncertain. CDR1 is SGHVS and CDR2 is FQNEAQ in the germline V gene. V was clipped by 1 base and J by 0 bases, with 19 bases between them. The CDR3 is made up of 19 amino acids. Here the CDR3 DNA reads TGTGCCAGCAGCTTAGTTTCTGGGGTCGGGAGTTATAGCAATCAGCCCCAGCATTTT. This translates into CASSLVSGVGSYSNQPQHF.

This clonotype was counted ten times or more. The chain recombines TRBV5-6 with TRBJ2-7; D is perhaps TRBD1 (5 bases). The ends were cut back, 3 bases at V and 3 bases at J, with 13 bases in the middle. This CDR3 comprises 14 residues. Germline V gene sequence: CDR1 SGHDT, CDR2 YYEEEE. CDR3 in amino acids: CASSSRDLRYEQYF. In DNA form, the CDR3 reads TGTGCCAGCAGCTCCAGGGATTTGCGCTACGAGCAGTACTTC.

This clonotype was counted ten times or more. This chain uses TRBV11-3 with TRBJ2-7; either TRBD1 or TRBD2 may fit D (5 bases each). V shed 1 base and J shed 0 bases, with 10 bases lying between them. The CDR3 spans 15 residues. CDR1 and CDR2 (germline): SGHNT, YENEEA. Here the CDR3 reads CASSLGTLGSYEQYF. CDR3 DNA sequence: TGTGCCAGCAGCTTAGGGACACTAGGCTCCTACGAGCAGTACTTC.

This clonotype came up many times. The CDR3 nucleotides are TGTGCCAGCAGTGGTCGGGGGGAGACTGAAGCTTTCTTT. It is translated as CASSGRGETEAFF. This chain connects TRBV6-1 to TRBJ1-1; tentatively, D is TRBD1 (5 bases). This CDR3 is built from 13 residues. Per germline, CDR1 MNHNS and CDR2 SASEGT. The germline V and J ends were trimmed by 4 bases and 5 bases, with 11 bases remaining between them.

The genes are TRBV7-2 and TRBJ2-1; tentative D call: TRBD1 (5 bases). Germline CDR1 and CDR2: SGHTA and FQGNSA. The CDR3 runs 16 residues. Trimming removed 3 bases at V and 6 bases at J, with 18 bases between. CDR3 loop: CASSLGQRTGSNEQFF. The CDR3 DNA sequence: TGTGCCAGCAGCTTGGGGCAAAGGACCGGGTCCAATGAGCAGTTCTTC.

The table lists this clonotype with many counts. The rearrangement links TRBV7-3 to TRBJ2-1, with 10 positions matching TRBD2. The CDR3 contains 15 residues. With 1 base clipped from V and 6 bases from J, the junction kept 3 bases outside the gene matches. Germline CDR1 is SGHTA and CDR2 is FQGTGA. The CDR3 sequence is CASSLKTSGFNEQFF. As DNA, the CDR3 is TGTGCCAGCAGCTTAAAGACTAGCGGGTTCAATGAGCAGTTCTTC.

There are many counts of this clonotype. The chain recombines TRBV29-1 with TRBJ2-7; the match to TRBD1 covers 9 bases. Trimming cost V 5 bases and J 4 bases; bases outside gene matches: 6. This CDR3 region has 13 residues. The germline V gene encodes CDR1 SQVTM and CDR2 ANQGSEA. CDR3 in amino acids: CSVRTGGAYEQYF. DNA for the CDR3: TGCAGCGTTAGAACAGGGGGCGCGTACGAGCAGTACTTC.